This record looks at one T cell receptor (beta chain) sequence and its context. Sequencing was performed with immunoSEQ multiplex PCR; in TCRdb, only in-frame clones are kept and a portion is missing. The table includes around 190,000 clones, approximately 91% detected once. Germline values: CDR1 SGHNT, CDR2 YYREEE (reference sequence). V lost 1 base to trimming and J lost 0 bases, with 8 bases between them. The CDR3 spans 14 residues. This sample was taken from a study of T cell responses to AZD1222 COVID-19 vaccine. The sample in question was peripheral blood, obtained 28 days after the second AZD1222 dose. The receptor was isolated from an adult who received the AZD1222 COVID-19 vaccine. The gene calls are TRBV5-4 and TRBJ2-7; the D is unclear. The CDR3 bases are TGTGCCAGCAGCTTGTCACCCTTCTCCTACGAGCAGTACTTC. Protein product: CASSLSPFSYEQYF.